This TCR beta chain was identified during a study of blood T cells in healthy people across ages (dated by TCRdb to the mid-2010s). Regarding the research as a whole: In model experiments, roughly one uniquely barcoded TCR beta cDNA molecule per two T cells was captured by template switching. To avoid experimental bias, donors of different ages were spread randomly across the sequencing lanes. Using the same blood draw, the study looked at two additional independent replicas of 1 million unique cDNA reads for two donors, one aged 18 to 30 and the other aged 80 or older. Donors were grouped into four age groups: young (average 16 years), middle-aged (roughly 37), aged (around 66) and long-lived (approximately 81). To track age-related changes in TCR beta repertoire diversity, the study relied on deep sequencing normalized with unique cDNA molecular identifiers.

This clonotype was found a few times. The antigen this receptor binds is unknown. No much larger clonotype is one base removed from it; base qualities were not supplied. CDR1 and CDR2 are read off the germline V gene as SGHNT and YENEEA. Between the V and J ends, shortened by 3 bases and 2 bases respectively, the junction contains 9 bases. The CDR3 goes from the cysteine to the phenylalanine over 14 residues. The retained sequence is limited to the CDR3, 42 bases, with the frame set at the first base. Findings and caveats that apply to the study as a whole: Donor CMV infection status was unknown, potentially confounding age-related changes in expanded clonotypes. Bulk unsorted PBMC profiling prevented conclusive comparison of naive and antigen-experienced compartments. Total diversity estimates from one million sequenced T cells were considered lower bounds and underestimates. As age increased, observed TCR beta diversity per million T cells dropped in a roughly linear way, and a significant reduction was already evident by age 40. Compared with the aged group, the long-lived group had more naive CD4+ T cells, fewer expanded clones and increased TCR diversity, suggesting age selection. There was a strong correlation between observed TCR beta diversity and the percentage of naive T cells measured by flow cytometry.

The library was produced with 5' RACE. Data came from an Illumina HiSeq 2500. A second PCR of about 7 to 12 cycles was performed with a sample-barcoded 5' primer and a J-beta primer mix. A unique molecular identifier was introduced onto each TCR beta cDNA molecule by a template-switch 5' adaptor carrying 12 random nucleotides. Each sample yielded at least 2.5 million CDR3-containing paired-end reads. First-strand cDNA synthesis was performed from all RNA using the Mint cDNA synthesis kit, with priming by a TRBC-specific oligonucleotide. After uracil-DNA glycosylase treatment, a first 18-cycle PCR used universal primers M1SS and BC2_uni_R on all cDNA. Concerning the study's data processing: Each sample was normalized by randomly selecting 1 million high-quality reads, each carrying a distinct molecular identifier. Instead of being binned into consensus sequences, reads that shared molecular identifiers were thrown out. MiTCR, run with a Q25 quality threshold and the strictest error-elimination algorithm, handled CDR3 identification, clonotype clustering and error correction. A nonparametric unseen species model with Euler transformation was used to estimate lower-bound total TCR beta diversity. TCRdb ran its own pipeline on the public reads, namely fastp trimming at Q25 and MiXCR clone calling, and kept in-frame beta chains. Each CDR3 protein appears once, grouped with its most common genes and DNA. These V and J calls are TCRdb output, not the study's own analysis. The sample has roughly 1.4 million distinct CDR3 sequences on record, approximately 59% of them singletons. Of the sample, over 6.5% falls within the top ten clones.

The donors were roughly 40 Caucasian individuals from Russia, aged roughly 6 to 100 years, who were systemically healthy. Around 10 milliliters of peripheral blood were collected from each donor into EDTA-treated Vacutainer tubes. Ficoll-Paque density-gradient centrifugation was used to isolate PBMCs, with at least 6 million per sample. Total RNA was extracted from PBMCs with Trizol reagent, with at least 5.5 micrograms obtained per sample. For every donor, flow cytometry on a PBMC aliquot measured the percentage of naive CD45RAhigh/CD27high T cells. The receptor comes from a young man in good health. Input material: blood. The rearrangement joined TRBV11-3 to TRBJ2-3; a weak D assignment points to TRBD1 (6 bases agree). The sequenced DNA: TGTGCCAGCAGCTTGGGGGCAGCCACAGATACGCAGTATTTT. This encodes CASSLGAATDTQYF.